The clone carrying this T cell receptor (beta chain) was counted between two and nine times. What it binds is unknown. CDR3 length equals 14 residues. The ends were cut back, 5 bases at V and 2 bases at J, with 13 bases in the middle. Germline V lookup: CDR1 MNHEY, CDR2 SMNVEV (reference sequence). Unique molecular identifiers featured in each of the TCR beta cDNA libraries. TCRdb called the PCR reads again in MiXCR, with one record for every CDR3 protein. The data contain about 260,000 distinct CDR3 sequences, about 38% of them singletons. The sample is drawn from a study of post-analysis software for immune sequencing data. For the study at large: The disease courses spanned relapsing-remitting, secondary progressive and progressive-relapsing forms of multiple sclerosis. General study findings and limits: Patients with multiple sclerosis recorded significantly lower normalized Chao1 diversity than controls, the study found. Four or five TRBV segments occurring more often in patients than controls included TRBV5-6, TRBV5-1 and TRBV20-1.

The chain links TRBV27 to TRBJ2-7; the D gene is possibly TRBD2 (5 bases). This TCR derives from a girl between 5 and 17 years old with multiple sclerosis. Sequencing was done on a sample of blood. The DNA for the CDR3 is TGTGCCAGCAGTCCGTGGACTGGAGCCTACGAGCAGTACTTC. Translating it yields CASSPWTGAYEQYF.